Listed below are T cell receptor beta chains from one sample, sequenced in a study of CD8 T cells in Susac syndrome. TCRdb recomputed calls from the immunoSEQ multiplex PCR reads with MiXCR, one row per CDR3 protein. The profile shows a few hundred thousand distinct CDR3 sequences, about 96% of them singletons. Sequenced input: CD4+ T cells from PBMCs. The receptors here all came from a human donor with multiple sclerosis. The CDR3 runs from the conserved cysteine through the conserved F or W. Each record gives: V gene, CDR3 protein.

>TRBV19
CASSGRGTYGYTF
>TRBV20-1
CSARVLGDSLIYGYTF
>TRBV2
CASRKGDRSWGETQYF
>TRBV12-3/TRBV12-4
CASRRGQFNYGYTF
>TRBV5-6
CASSLGPRRLNSPLHF
>TRBV6-5
CASSYVPIRSSGANVLTF
>TRBV9
CASGGQGASGANVLTF
>TRBV3-1
CASSQEDGGAFF
>TRBV20-1
CSAARLAGETQYF
>TRBV6-5
CASSFSGKRETQYF
>TRBV20-1
CSALPTGGADTQYF
>TRBV23-1
CASSQPLNRDVAEAFF
>TRBV28
CASSIGYYGYTF
>TRBV20-1
CSASRAGLNNEQFF
>TRBV15
CATSRDLRVSYEQYF
>TRBV29-1
CSVVSKLRNTEAFF
>TRBV14
CASSQAHPRETQYF
>TRBV20-1
CSARDGFGGNEQYF
>TRBV4-1
CASSQEGQTLRGYTF
>TRBV7-2
CASSSGTGRANVLTF
>TRBV20-1
CSAQSGAKNTEAFF
>TRBV2
CASSDGTGAVLTF
>TRBV9
CASSGTESPYEQYF
>TRBV20-1
CSALRRSGRNYNEQFF
>TRBV29-1
CSVMGEGETQYF
>TRBV2
CASSVAAGGQPQHF
>TRBV3-1
CASSQARGTEAFF
>TRBV20-1
CSAHLAGDIYEQYF
>TRBV7-9
CASSLLGGLGGYTF
>TRBV7-9
CASSPGAAGLNEKLFF
>TRBV27
CASSLTGSPYEQYF
>TRBV5-1
CASSLIGGTGELFF
>TRBV20-1
CSASQRTGGGFSNQPQHF
>TRBV2
CASQQGYEQYF
>TRBV29-1
CSVEYTGAKWGKTTKYQETQYF
>TRBV5-1
CASSLPGSGVSEQYF
>TRBV29-1
CSAFSTKETQYF
>TRBV18
CASSPLRGTQYF
>TRBV6-5
CASRGPASGTDTQYF
>TRBV12-3/TRBV12-4
CARPISYQSNTDTQYF
>TRBV3-1
CASSPAVDTQYF
>TRBV9
CASSVRRRQGTNTGELFF
>TRBV29-1
CSVASGKSSYEQYF
>TRBV29-1
CSVARRDEQYF
>TRBV20-1
CSAPPWGETQYF
>TRBV2
CASKLDRVGNQPQHF
>TRBV29-1
CSVVAGIHEQFF
>TRBV9
CASSVGPGSNQPQHF
>TRBV20-1
CSAWGATDTQYF
>TRBV14
CASSQDSNTDTQYF
>TRBV24-1
CAPSLGKMNTEAFF
>TRBV29-1
CSVGGRYPFYEQYF
>TRBV5-4
CASSLVASPVQETQYF
>TRBV3-1
CASSLRTDWARYGYTF
>TRBV25-1
CASGVRGRDGYTF
>TRBV24-1
CATGSGSTDTQYF
>TRBV28
CASSAIYEQYF
>TRBV12-3/TRBV12-4
CASSFATINEQFF
>TRBV5-1
CASSSGLAQYEQYF
>TRBV19
CASTSMDRGHYGYTF